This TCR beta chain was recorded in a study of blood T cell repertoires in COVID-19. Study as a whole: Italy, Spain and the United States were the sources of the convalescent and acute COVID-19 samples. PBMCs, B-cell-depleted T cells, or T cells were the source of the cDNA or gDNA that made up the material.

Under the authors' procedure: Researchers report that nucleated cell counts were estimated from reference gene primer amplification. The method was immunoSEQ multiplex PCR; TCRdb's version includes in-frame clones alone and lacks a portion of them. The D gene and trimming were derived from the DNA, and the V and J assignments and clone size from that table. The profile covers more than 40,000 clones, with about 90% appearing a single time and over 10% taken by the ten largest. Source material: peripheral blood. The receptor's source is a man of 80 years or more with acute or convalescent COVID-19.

This CDR3 is CASSPPDLFGGKNYEQYF. The CDR3 region has the DNA TGTGCCAGCTCACCCCCTGATCTCTTCGGGGGGAAAAACTACGAGCAGTACTTC. The chain joins TRBV18 to TRBJ2-7; 7 positions match TRBD2. This CDR3 comprises 18 residues. Germline trimming cut 3 bases from V and 3 bases from J; bases unmatched to any gene: 17. CDR1 is KGHSH and CDR2 is LQKENI in the germline V gene.